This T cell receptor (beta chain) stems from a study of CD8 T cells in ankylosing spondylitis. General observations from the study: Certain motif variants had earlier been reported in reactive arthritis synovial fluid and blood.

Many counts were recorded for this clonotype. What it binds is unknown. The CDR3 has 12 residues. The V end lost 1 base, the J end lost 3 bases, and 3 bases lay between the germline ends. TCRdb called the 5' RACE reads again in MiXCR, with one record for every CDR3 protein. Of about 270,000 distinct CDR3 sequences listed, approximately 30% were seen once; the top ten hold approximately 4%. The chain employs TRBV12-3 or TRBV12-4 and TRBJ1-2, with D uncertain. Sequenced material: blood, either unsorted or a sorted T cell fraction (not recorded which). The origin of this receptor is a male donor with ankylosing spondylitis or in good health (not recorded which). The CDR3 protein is CASSLGYYGYTF. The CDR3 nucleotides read TGTGCCAGCAGTTTAGGGTACTATGGCTACACCTTC.